This TCR beta chain was observed in a study of T cells in Graves' hyperthyroidism and ophthalmopathy. In the study overall: The authors collected peripheral blood at initial diagnosis, before any treatment. Findings of the study overall: In blood, most of the thyroid clonotypes expanded above 0.001 were also present.

V shed 4 bases and J shed 3 bases, with 13 bases lying between them. From germline, CDR1 is LGHDT and CDR2 YNNKEL (reference sequence). The CDR3 spans 14 residues. Lactation, pregnancy, other autoimmune disease or uncontrolled infection led to exclusion of patients. Note on this clonotype: What it binds is unknown.

From RNA transcripts, TCR beta CDR3 regions were amplified. The HTBI primer set drove a first-round RT-PCR of the TCR CDR3. TCRdb re-analysed the multiplex PCR reads in MiXCR, keeping a single row per CDR3 protein. Here the sample spans 300,000 to 450,000 distinct CDR3 sequences, more than 11% being singletons. This receptor was taken from a woman aged 55-69 years with Graves' hyperthyroidism. The V call is TRBV3-1, the J call TRBJ2-7; no clear D. Material for sequencing was blood. The CDR3 region has the DNA TGTGCCAGCAGCCCCCGGGCCGGATTCTACGAGCAGTACTTC. Amino acid sequence: CASSPRAGFYEQYF.